Below are 6 T cell receptor beta chains sequenced from a single sample in a study of blood T cell repertoires in COVID-19. Sequenced by immunoSEQ multiplex PCR; TCRdb stores in-frame clones only, minus some. The sample holds approximately 150,000 clones, approximately 80% seen once. Specimen: peripheral blood. Receptors were obtained from a human donor in a cohort sampled during active COVID-19.

V usage is TRBV29-1 and J usage is TRBJ2-5; 8 bases fit TRBD1. Germline loops: CDR1 SQVTM, CDR2 ANQGSEA. The CDR3 extends over 15 amino acids. V shed 0 bases, J shed 5 bases, and the junction held 8 bases outside the gene matches. The DNA of the CDR3 is TGCAGCGTTGAAGATGTCCCAGGGGGCATCGAGACCCAGTACTTC. It translates to CSVEDVPGGIETQYF.

This clone was found a few times. This chain joins TRBV3-1 (or the pseudogene TRBV3-2) and TRBJ1-6; D might be TRBD1 (6 bases). This CDR3 has 15 residues. Deletions cut 4 bases from V and 1 base from J, with 8 bases between. Germline assignment: CDR1 LGHDT and CDR2 YNNKEL (reference sequence). Here the CDR3 DNA reads TGTGCCAGCAGCCCGACAGGATCCTATAATTCACCCCTCCACTTT. Its translation is CASSPTGSYNSPLHF.

The chain links TRBV10-3 to TRBJ2-1; possibly TRBD2 for D (5 bases). Germline-derived CDR1 and CDR2 are ENHRY and SYGVKD. The length of the CDR3 is 15 residues. V shed 4 bases and J shed 5 bases, with 15 bases lying between them. This CDR3 reads CAISVSEDGNNEQFF. Written as DNA, the CDR3 is TGTGCCATCAGTGTGTCGGAGGACGGAAACAATGAGCAGTTCTTC.

This clone was seen only a few times. The gene calls are TRBV29-1 and TRBJ2-5; 10 bases map to TRBD2. This CDR3 region has 15 residues. V was pared by 6 bases and J by 1 base, with 8 bases of the junction left unmatched. Germline lookup yields CDR1 SQVTM and CDR2 ANQGSEA. The CDR3 is CSVSKAGGPQETQYF. In nucleotides, the CDR3 is TGCAGCGTCTCTAAAGCGGGGGGGCCCCAAGAGACCCAGTACTTC.

The chain uses TRBV15 and TRBJ1-2, with 7 positions matching TRBD1. Trimming cost V 3 bases and J 4 bases; bases outside gene matches: 8. The CDR3 is made up of 15 amino acids. Germline loops: CDR1 LNHNV, CDR2 YYDKDF (reference sequence). CDR3 nucleotide sequence: TGTGCCACCAGCAGCCCCCAGGGGGGAGGCTATGGCTACACCTTC. It is translated as CATSSPQGGGYGYTF.

This clone has a handful of counts. This chain links TRBV6-5 with TRBJ1-3; 9 bases agree with TRBD1. CDR1 and CDR2 (germline): MNHEY, SVGAGI. This CDR3 has 14 amino acids. V dropped 7 bases and J dropped 7; count of bases not matched to a gene: 8. Here the CDR3 reads CASTRTGVGNTIYF. The CDR3, as DNA: TGTGCCAGCACCCGGACAGGGGTGGGGAACACCATATATTTT.